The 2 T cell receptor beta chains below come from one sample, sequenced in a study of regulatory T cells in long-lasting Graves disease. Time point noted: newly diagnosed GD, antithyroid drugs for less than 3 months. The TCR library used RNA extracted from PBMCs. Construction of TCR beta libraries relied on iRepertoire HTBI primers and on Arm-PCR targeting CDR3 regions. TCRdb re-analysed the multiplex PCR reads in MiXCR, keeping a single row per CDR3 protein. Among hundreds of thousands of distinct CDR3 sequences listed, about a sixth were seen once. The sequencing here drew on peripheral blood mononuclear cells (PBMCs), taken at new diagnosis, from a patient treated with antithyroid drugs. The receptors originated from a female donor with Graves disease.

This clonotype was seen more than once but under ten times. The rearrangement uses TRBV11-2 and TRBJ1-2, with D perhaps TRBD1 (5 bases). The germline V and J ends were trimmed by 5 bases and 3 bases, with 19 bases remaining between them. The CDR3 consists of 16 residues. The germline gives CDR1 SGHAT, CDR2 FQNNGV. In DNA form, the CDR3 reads TGTGCCAGCAGCCAACTCCAGGGTTCGAGGGACTATGGCTACACCTTC. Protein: CASSQLQGSRDYGYTF.

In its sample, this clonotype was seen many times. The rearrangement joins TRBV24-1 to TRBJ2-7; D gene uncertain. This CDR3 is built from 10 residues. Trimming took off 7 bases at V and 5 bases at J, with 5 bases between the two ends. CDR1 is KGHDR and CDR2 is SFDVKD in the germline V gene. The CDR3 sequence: CATRSNEQYF. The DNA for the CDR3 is TGTGCCACCAGGAGCAACGAGCAGTACTTC.